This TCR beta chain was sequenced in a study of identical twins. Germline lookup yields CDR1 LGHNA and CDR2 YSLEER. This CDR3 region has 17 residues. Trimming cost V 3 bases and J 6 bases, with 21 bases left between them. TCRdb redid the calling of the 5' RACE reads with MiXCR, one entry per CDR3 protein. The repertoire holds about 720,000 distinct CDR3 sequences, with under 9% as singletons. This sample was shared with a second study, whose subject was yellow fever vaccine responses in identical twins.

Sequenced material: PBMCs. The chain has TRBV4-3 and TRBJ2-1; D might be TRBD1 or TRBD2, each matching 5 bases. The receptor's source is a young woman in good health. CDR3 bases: TGCGCCAGCAGCCAGGTCCCGGGACGGACTGGGGGCAATGAGCAGTTCTTC. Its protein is CASSQVPGRTGGNEQFF.